Following are 4 T cell receptor beta chains from one sample sequenced in a study of control samples from healthy donors and cancer patients. Using immunoSEQ multiplex PCR, the repertoire was profiled, and TCRdb retains in-frame clones only, with some absent. This sample has 120,000 or so clones, with about 95% found just once. What was sequenced was blood. The receptors shown here come from a man aged 30 to 39 in good health.

The V call is TRBV30, the J call TRBJ2-2; D not certain. Germline values: CDR1 GTSNPN, CDR2 SVGIG (reference sequence). The CDR3 sequence is 16 residues long. V lost 0 bases and J lost 2, with 13 bases in between. The CDR3 DNA is TGTGCCTGGAGTGTACCGTATAGTGGAAACACCGGGGAGCTGTTTTTT. Protein product: CAWSVPYSGNTGELFF.

The chain joins TRBV27 to TRBJ2-7; 11 bases agree with TRBD2. V shed 6 bases, J shed 2 bases, and the junction held 3 bases outside the gene matches. The CDR3 runs to 14 residues. Germline V gene lookup returns CDR1 MNHEY and CDR2 SMNVEV (reference sequence). CDR3 residues: CASSLAGGTYEQYF. CDR3 coding DNA: TGTGCCAGCAGCCTAGCGGGGGGAACCTACGAGCAGTACTTC.

The genes are TRBV28 and TRBJ2-4; TRBD2 matches at 9 bases. CDR3 length equals 18 residues. V was clipped by 2 bases and J by 3 bases; unmatched bases: 11. Germline CDR1 MDHEN, CDR2 SYDVKM. This chain's CDR3 is CASSLMGRGGRSKNIQYF. The CDR3 nucleotides read TGTGCCAGCAGTTTAATGGGGCGGGGGGGCCGCAGCAAAAACATTCAGTACTTC. The full variable domain, its missing parts supplied by reference TRBV28 and TRBJ2-4, is DVKVTQSSRYLVKRTGEKVFLECVQDMDHENMFWYRQDPGLGLRLIYFSYDVKMKEKGDIPEGYSVSREKKERFSLILESASTNQTSMYLCASSLMGRGGRSKNIQYFGAGTRLSVL.

The chain is built from TRBV19 and TRBJ2-5; 8 nucleotides match TRBD1. Per the germline V gene, CDR1 is LNHDA and CDR2 is SQIVND (reference sequence). J was trimmed by 5 bases and V by 10 bases; bases with no gene match: 6. The CDR3 covers 12 residues. In DNA form, the CDR3 reads TGTGCCACCCAGGGGGCGTCGGAGACCCAGTACTTC. Its translation: CATQGASETQYF.